Listed below are T cell receptor beta chains from one sample, sequenced in a study of cytomegalovirus exposure and HLA in healthy donors. Assay used: immunoSEQ multiplex PCR; TCRdb lists only in-frame clones, some missing. Across 50,000 to 70,000 clones, the top ten clones capture less than 4.5% of the sample. The sample was PBMCs. Receptors were obtained from a male donor in good health and CMV-seronegative. Both conserved end residues are part of each CDR3. The D gene is left open where the match is weak.

J | V | D | DNA | CDR3
TRBJ2-5 | TRBV2 | TRBD1 | TGTGCCAGCAGTGGACAGACAGGGGGTCAGGAGACCCAGTACTTC | CASSGQTGGQETQYF
TRBJ2-7 | TRBV4-2 | TRBD1 | TGTGCCAGCAGCCAAGATTTGGACAGGACCACCTACGAGCAGTACTTC | CASSQDLDRTTYEQYF
TRBJ2-1 | TRBV7-2 | TRBD1 | TGTGCCAGCAGCTCCCCCCCCGCGACAGGGGGTGAGCAGTTCTTC | CASSSPPATGGEQFF
TRBJ2-7 | TRBV6-5 | TRBD1 | TGTGCCAGCAGACTCGGGACAGGGATGTACGAGCAGTACTTC | CASRLGTGMYEQYF
TRBJ2-5 | TRBV23-1 | . | TGCGCCAGCAGTCAAGAGGCGGGGGAGACCCAGTACTTC | CASSQEAGETQYF
TRBJ1-6 | TRBV18 | . | TGTGCCAGCTCACCAGAAACAGTTAATTCACCCCTCCACTTT | CASSPETVNSPLHF
TRBJ2-7 | TRBV5-1 | TRBD1 | TGCGCCAGCAGCTTGGCCTCGACAGGGGGCAACGAGCAGTACTTC | CASSLASTGGNEQYF
TRBJ1-5 | TRBV6-1 | TRBD1 | TGTGCCAGCAGGTCAGGGGGGAGCAATCAGCCCCAGCATTTT | CASRSGGSNQPQHF
TRBJ2-7 | TRBV6-5 | TRBD1 | TGTGCCAGCAGTTACGGGGGACAGGTCAACGAGCAGTACTTC | CASSYGGQVNEQYF
TRBJ1-5 | TRBV7-9 | . | TGTGCCAGCAGCCCCGACAGTTATCAGCCCCAGCATTTT | CASSPDSYQPQHF
TRBJ2-4 | TRBV4-3 | . | TGCGCCAGCAGCCAAGATCTTAGAACAGGAGCTAACATTCAGTACTTC | CASSQDLRTGANIQYF
TRBJ1-6 | TRBV9 | . | TGTGCCAGCAGCGCCCAGGGCGGTGGGTCACCCCTCCACTTT | CASSAQGGGSPLHF
TRBJ2-1 | TRBV4-3 | . | TGCGCCAGCAGCCAAGATTCAGGGCTGGGCGGGGCTTACAATGAGCAGTTCTTC | CASSQDSGLGGAYNEQFF
TRBJ2-5 | TRBV7-9 | . | TGTGCCAGCAGCTCCCCCGTGGAGTGGAACCAAGAGACCCAGTACTTC | CASSSPVEWNQETQYF
TRBJ2-2 | TRBV18 | . | TGTGCCAGCTCACTAATAGCGGAAGGCACCGGGGAGCTGTTTTTT | CASSLIAEGTGELFF
TRBJ1-2 | TRBV28 | . | TGTGCCAGCAGTTTCTCCCGCTATGGCTACACCTTC | CASSFSRYGYTF
TRBJ2-3 | TRBV6-1 | TRBD1 | TGTGCCAGCAGTGGACAGGGAAAAAGCACAGATACGCAGTATTTT | CASSGQGKSTDTQYF
TRBJ2-1 | TRBV30 | TRBD2 | TGTGCCTGGAGTGTAGGAGCGGGAGGCTACAATGAGCAGTTCTTC | CAWSVGAGGYNEQFF
TRBJ2-7 | TRBV5-1 | TRBD2 | TGCGCCAGCAGCTCTAGCAGCGGGAGCGCTAACGAGCAGTACTTC | CASSSSSGSANEQYF
TRBJ1-5 | TRBV19 | . | TGTGCCAGTAGTCCCCAGGGCACAAATCAGCCCCAGCATTTT | CASSPQGTNQPQHF
TRBJ2-3 | TRBV4-3 | TRBD2 | TGCGCCAGCAGCCGGGGACTAGGGGGGGGAAGGACAGATACGCAGTATTTT | CASSRGLGGGRTDTQYF
TRBJ1-6 | TRBV7-2 | . | TGTGCCAGCAGCTCTCCGGGACAAGCCCTCCACTTT | CASSSPGQALHF
TRBJ1-1 | TRBV10-3 | TRBD1 | TGTGCCATCAGTGACCCGACAGGGGGCTTTAACACTGAAGCTTTCTTT | CAISDPTGGFNTEAFF
TRBJ2-1 | TRBV4-2 | TRBD2 | TGTGCCAGCAGCCAAGAGACGCGACTAGCCGACTCCTACAATGAGCAGTTCTTC | CASSQETRLADSYNEQFF
TRBJ1-1 | TRBV28 | . | TGTGCCAGCATAGTACAGGGCATGAACACTGAAGCTTTCTTT | CASIVQGMNTEAFF
TRBJ1-5 | TRBV6-5 | TRBD1 | TGTGCCAGCAGGCGGACAGGTCGGAATCAGCCCCAGCATTTT | CASRRTGRNQPQHF
TRBJ2-1 | TRBV11-3 | TRBD1 | TGCGCCAGCAGCTTAGGAGGGACAGGGGGTAATGAGCAGTTCTTC | CASSLGGTGGNEQFF
TRBJ2-7 | TRBV7-2 | TRBD1 | TGTGCCAGCAGCCGGGACAGGGTTAACGAGCAGTACTTC | CASSRDRVNEQYF
TRBJ1-2 | TRBV28 | . | TGTGCCAGCAGTCTGGAGTATGGCTACACCTTC | CASSLEYGYTF
TRBJ1-5 | TRBV2 | . | TGTGCCAGCACTCCGGGGATAAGCAATCAGCCCCAGCATTTT | CASTPGISNQPQHF
TRBJ2-3 | TRBV7-2 | . | TGTGCCAGCAGTTTCCGTGTTGATACGCAGTATTTT | CASSFRVDTQYF
TRBJ2-5 | TRBV7-3 | TRBD1 | TGTGCCAGCAGCGTGGGACAGCAAGAGACCCAGTACTTC | CASSVGQQETQYF
TRBJ2-7 | TRBV7-9 | . | TGTGCCAGCAGGCGACCCGGGAAAGCGGCTTACGAGCAGTACTTC | CASRRPGKAAYEQYF
TRBJ2-7 | TRBV18 | TRBD2 | TGTGCCAGCTCACTTCAAGCGACTAGCGGGAGAGCCTACGAGCAGTACTTC | CASSLQATSGRAYEQYF
TRBJ1-2 | TRBV7-2 | . | TGTGCCAGCAGGGGGGGAGGATATGGCTACACCTTC | CASRGGGYGYTF
TRBJ2-1 | TRBV11-2 | . | TGTGCCAGCAGCTTAGGCCTATACAATGAGCAGTTCTTC | CASSLGLYNEQFF
TRBJ2-7 | TRBV13 | . | TGTGCCAGCAGCTTAGGCGAAAGGGGTGGTGGCGAGCAGTACTTC | CASSLGERGGGEQYF
TRBJ2-5 | TRBV28 | . | TGTGCCAGCAGTTTTCAGGGAGGGGGACGTGGGGAGAACCAGTACTTC | CASSFQGGGRGENQYF
TRBJ1-1 | TRBV5-6 | . | TGTGCCAGCAGCTTCGGGTCCACTGAAGCTTTCTTT | CASSFGSTEAFF
TRBJ2-5 | TRBV7-6 | . | TGTGCCAGCAGCTATCTTCAAGAGACCCAGTACTTC | CASSYLQETQYF
TRBJ2-1 | TRBV18 | . | TGTGCCAGCTCAGGACAGAACGGCAACAATGAGCAGTTCTTC | CASSGQNGNNEQFF
TRBJ2-1 | TRBV6-6 | TRBD2 | TGTGCCAGCAGTTACTCGAGGACTAGCGGGAACAATGAGCAGTTCTTC | CASSYSRTSGNNEQFF
TRBJ2-3 | TRBV9 | TRBD2 | TGTGCCAGCAGCGCCGGGGGGGCCGGCGATACGCAGTATTTT | CASSAGGAGDTQYF
TRBJ1-1 | TRBV11-2 | . | TGTGCCAGCAGCTTTTTGAGGGGGAGCACTGAAGCTTTCTTT | CASSFLRGSTEAFF
TRBJ1-2 | TRBV9 | TRBD1 | TGTGCCAGCAGCCGAGAGGGGGCTATAGGCTACACCTTC | CASSREGAIGYTF
TRBJ2-5 | TRBV10-3 | . | TGTGCCATCAGTGGGGGGAACCTCCCCGGGGGTACCCAAGAGAACCAGTACTTC | CAISGGNLPGGTQENQYF
TRBJ2-5 | TRBV7-2 | . | TGTGCCAGCAGCTTTATCACTAGCCTAGAGACCCAGTACTTC | CASSFITSLETQYF
TRBJ2-3 | TRBV6-1 | TRBD1 | TGTGCCAGCAGACGGACAGGGGTGTTAGAAGATACGCAGTATTTT | CASRRTGVLEDTQYF
TRBJ2-2 | TRBV7-2 | . | TGTGCCAGCAGCCCCCGACTAGTTTCGGCCGGGGAGCTGTTTTTT | CASSPRLVSAGELFF
TRBJ1-2 | TRBV5-1 | TRBD1 | TGCGCCAGCAGCTTGGGGGGACAGGTCTATGGCTACACCTTC | CASSLGGQVYGYTF